Following are 20 T cell receptor beta chains from one sample sequenced in a study of shared T cell receptors in the human thymus. The method was immunoSEQ multiplex PCR; TCRdb's version includes in-frame clones alone and lacks a portion of them. The table has over 450,000 clones, approximately 80% seen once; the top ten hold 0.013%. The same sample was also used in a study of human thymus T cells.

Sequences were obtained from thymocytes. All receptors derive from a boy younger than two with a congenital heart defect.

The chain employs TRBV19 and TRBJ2-3, with a tentative D call TRBD2 (6 bases). Germline assignment: CDR1 LNHDA and CDR2 SQIVND (reference sequence). The V and J ends lost 5 bases and 4 bases respectively, with 19 bases between them. The CDR3 length is 16 residues. The CDR3 here is CASSPRCGEIPDTQYF. The CDR3 region has the DNA TGTGCCAGTAGTCCCCGTTGCGGGGAGATTCCAGATACGCAGTATTTT.

The rearrangement links TRBV27 to TRBJ1-2, with D tentatively TRBD1 (5 bases). Trimming left V 5 bases short and J 6 bases short, with 7 bases between. The germline V gene has CDR1 MNHEY and CDR2 SMNVEV (reference sequence). The CDR3 has 11 amino acids. The CDR3 loop reads CASSPQDGYTF. CDR3 sequence (DNA): TGTGCCAGCAGTCCACAGGATGGCTACACCTTC.

This sequence joins TRBV7-3 and TRBJ2-1; D gene ambiguous. Germline CDR1 reads SGHTA; CDR2 reads FQGTGA. This CDR3 region has 16 residues. V was trimmed by 3 bases and J by 0 bases, leaving 12 bases between them. CDR3 residues: CASSFFPESSYNEQFF. The CDR3 nucleotides are TGTGCCAGCAGCTTCTTTCCCGAGAGCTCCTACAATGAGCAGTTCTTC.

The V gene is TRBV4-2, the J gene TRBJ2-3, with 12 positions matching TRBD2. The CDR3 runs to 16 residues. Per germline, CDR1 LGHNA and CDR2 YNFKEQ. V shed 4 bases, J shed 3 bases, and the junction held 5 bases outside the gene matches. In DNA, the CDR3 is TGTGCCAGCAGCCCCGGACTAGCGGGAACGACAGATACGCAGTATTTT. Its protein is CASSPGLAGTTDTQYF.

The chain uses TRBV7-2 and TRBJ2-1, with 9 positions matching TRBD2. The CDR3 totals 19 residues. Trimming took 0 bases from V and 4 from J; bases not matched to a gene: 13. From germline, CDR1 is SGHTA and CDR2 FQGNSA. The CDR3 loop reads CASSLASGRPSGDYNEQFF. CDR3 sequence (DNA): TGTGCCAGCAGCTTAGCGAGCGGGAGGCCCTCGGGGGATTACAATGAGCAGTTCTTC.

V and J are TRBV30 and TRBJ2-6; D is possibly TRBD1 (5 bases). This CDR3 is built from 17 residues. The ends were cut back, 2 bases at V and 0 bases at J, with 14 bases in the middle. The V gene's germline CDR1 is GTSNPN and CDR2 SVGIG (reference sequence). The CDR3 here is CAWSWAGPSSGANVLTF. The CDR3 DNA is TGTGCCTGGAGTTGGGCAGGGCCTAGCTCTGGGGCCAACGTCCTGACTTTC. The whole variable domain, filled in from reference TRBV30 and TRBJ2-6, reads SQTIHQWPATLVQPVGSPLSLECTVEGTSNPNLYWYRQAAGRGLQLLFYSVGIGQISSEVPQNLSASRPQDRQFILSSKKLLLSDSGFYLCAWSWAGPSSGANVLTFGAGSRLTVL.

The chain combines TRBV27 with TRBJ2-1, with TRBD2 matching over 10 bases. Germline-derived CDR1 and CDR2 are MNHEY and SMNVEV (reference sequence). The CDR3 spans 15 residues. Unmatched junction bases numbered 7, after V lost 5 bases and J lost 6 bases. The CDR3 nucleotides read TGTGCCAGCAGTACCGGGGCTAGCGGGAGCAATGAGCAGTTCTTC. Protein sequence: CASSTGASGSNEQFF.

The genes are TRBV10-3 and TRBJ2-3; 8 bases map to TRBD2. The CDR3 contains 14 residues. Trimming removed 7 bases from V and 2 bases from J; junction bases left unmatched: 5. CDR1 ENHRY and CDR2 SYGVKD come from the germline V gene. The CDR3 sequence is CAITSGFFTDTQYF. The DNA for the CDR3 is TGTGCCATCACTAGCGGGTTTTTCACAGATACGCAGTATTTT.

This clone was seen a few times. V gene TRBV7-3 combines with J gene TRBJ2-3, with D possibly TRBD2 on 6 matching bases. CDR1 SGHTA and CDR2 FQGTGA come from the germline V gene. Trimming removed 2 bases from V and 2 bases from J, with 8 bases in between. The CDR3 is 14 residues long. The DNA for the CDR3 is TGTGCCAGCAGCTTACGGGGGTACACAGATACGCAGTATTTT. This gives the protein CASSLRGYTDTQYF. Full variable domain (outside the CDR3, taken from reference TRBV7-3 and TRBJ2-3): GAGVSQTPSNKVTEKGKYVELRCDPISGHTALYWYRQSLGQGPEFLIYFQGTGAADDSGLPNDRFFAVRPEGSVSTLKIQRTERGDSAVYLCASSLRGYTDTQYFGPGTRLTVL.

This clone showed up just once. This chain joins TRBV15 and TRBJ1-2, with TRBD1 as a possible D gene (5 bases). The CDR3 contains 14 residues. Germline CDR1 LNHNV, CDR2 YYDKDF (reference sequence). Trimming left V 2 bases short and J 10 bases short, with 17 bases between. CDR3 loop: CATSRSRGEENYTF. CDR3 DNA: TGTGCCACCAGCAGATCCCGAGGGGAGGAAAACTACACCTTC.

V gene TRBV7-4 combines with J gene TRBJ1-2; no reliable D call. Germline loops: CDR1 SGHVT, CDR2 SQSDAQ. V was clipped by 6 bases and J by 3 bases, with 11 bases between them. The CDR3 extends over 13 amino acids. In DNA form, the CDR3 reads TGTGCCAGCAGACGGAGGGAAGACTATGGCTACACCTTC. It specifies CASRRREDYGYTF.

On this clone: The same CDR3 also results from other DNA sequences found in this sample. This chain links TRBV20-1 with TRBJ2-7; no firm D call. Deletions cut 0 bases from V and 3 bases from J, with 3 bases between. The CDR3 runs 11 residues. Germline loops: CDR1 DFQATT, CDR2 SNEGSKA (reference sequence). Here the CDR3 reads CSAREYYEQYF. CDR3 DNA: TGCAGTGCTAGAGAATACTACGAGCAGTACTTC.

J is TRBJ2-3 and V is TRBV7-9; D is perhaps TRBD2 (5 bases). In germline, CDR1 is SEHNR, CDR2 FQNEAQ (reference sequence). CDR3 size: 13 residues. V lost 5 bases to trimming and J lost 11 bases, with 17 bases between them. CDR3 DNA: TGTGCCAGCAGCCAAGGACTCTCCGGGGAGCAGTATTTT. The encoded protein is CASSQGLSGEQYF.

This chain uses TRBV5-4 with TRBJ2-7; D might be TRBD1 (5 bases). CDR3 length: 12 residues. The germline V and J ends were trimmed by 8 bases and 2 bases, with 11 bases remaining between them. Germline loops: CDR1 SGHNT, CDR2 YYREEE (reference sequence). CDR3 region: CASSDTAYEQYF. CDR3 bases: TGTGCCAGTTCGGACACCGCCTACGAGCAGTACTTC.

This clone was seen only a few times. This chain links TRBV10-1 with TRBJ2-7, with TRBD1 matching 7 bases. CDR3 length: 17 residues. The V and J ends lost 4 bases and 0 bases, in that order; junction bases with no gene match: 12. CDR1 is WNHNN and CDR2 is SYGVQD in the germline V gene (reference sequence). The CDR3 region is CASSGRSPRGSSYEQYF. DNA for the CDR3: TGCGCCAGCAGTGGGAGATCTCCCAGGGGGAGCTCCTACGAGCAGTACTTC.

The V call is TRBV6-1, the J call TRBJ1-4; tentative D call: TRBD1 (6 bases). The CDR3 is 14 amino acids. V dropped 7 bases and J dropped 8 bases, with 17 bases sitting between them. Germline values: CDR1 MNHNS, CDR2 SASEGT. The CDR3 protein is CASNARGYREKLFF. DNA of the CDR3: TGTGCCAGCAACGCAAGGGGGTATAGGGAAAAACTGTTTTTT.

The gene calls are TRBV27 and TRBJ2-7; TRBD2 aligns across 13 bases. The CDR3 loop spans 16 amino acids. The V and J ends lost 6 bases and 5 bases, in that order; junction bases with no gene match: 10. Germline V lookup: CDR1 MNHEY, CDR2 SMNVEV (reference sequence). The chain's CDR3 is CASRRLAGGRKDEQYF. The CDR3, as DNA: TGTGCCAGCAGAAGACTAGCGGGAGGAAGGAAGGACGAGCAGTACTTC.

V usage is TRBV30 and J usage is TRBJ2-6; TRBD2 might be the D (6 bases). The CDR3 spans 19 residues. The V gene's germline CDR1 is GTSNPN and CDR2 SVGIG (reference sequence). The V gene lost 4 bases and the J gene lost 0 bases, with 22 bases spanning the gap. DNA for the CDR3: TGTGCCTGGAATTCTCTGGGGGGTGTAAAATTCTCTGGGGCCAACGTCCTGACTTTC. This sequence encodes CAWNSLGGVKFSGANVLTF.

CDR3 coding DNA: TGTGCCAGCAGCTTAGAGGCGGACAGTGTCTCTGGAAACACCATATATTTT. Translated: CASSLEADSVSGNTIYF. This chain uses TRBV7-8 with TRBJ1-3; D might be TRBD1 (6 bases). V gave up 1 base and J gave up 0 bases, with 13 bases separating them. The germline CDR1 and CDR2 sequences are SGHVS and FQNEAQ. This CDR3 comprises 17 residues.

This clone was picked up a small number of times. The genes are TRBV5-6 and TRBJ1-1; the match to TRBD1 covers 7 bases. Losses at the gene ends were 4 bases for V and 2 bases for J; bases not matched to a gene: 8. Germline V gene data show CDR1 as SGHDT and CDR2 as YYEEEE. The CDR3 totals 15 residues. Here the CDR3 reads CASSPGQDDNTEAFF. CDR3 DNA sequence: TGTGCCAGCAGCCCAGGACAGGATGACAACACTGAAGCTTTCTTT.